The next 26 T cell receptor beta chains were all read from a single sample in a study of cytomegalovirus exposure and HLA in healthy donors. PCR used 60 Vbeta primers and 13 Jbeta primers. The repertoire was sequenced with immunoSEQ multiplex PCR; TCRdb's copy has only in-frame clones and lacks some. The sample has about 72,000 clones, 82% seen once. Sample: PBMCs. The origin of the receptors is a man between 18 and 29 years old in good health and CMV-seronegative.

DNA for the CDR3: TGTGCCAGTAGCCAGACAGATACGCAGTATTTT. It specifies CASSQTDTQYF. V usage is TRBV19 and J usage is TRBJ2-3, with D hard to call. The CDR3 runs to 11 residues. With 6 bases removed from V and 3 bases from J, the gap between germline ends came to 4 bases. Germline values: CDR1 LNHDA, CDR2 SQIVND (reference sequence).

The chain carries TRBV4-2 and TRBJ2-7; D call uncertain. Trimming removed 0 bases at V and 4 bases at J, with 7 bases between. From germline, CDR1 is LGHNA and CDR2 YNFKEQ. The CDR3 sequence is 13 residues long. CDR3 in amino acids: CASSQEIRYEQYF. For the CDR3, the DNA is TGTGCCAGCAGCCAAGAAATACGGTACGAGCAGTACTTC.

This clone was seen once. V gene TRBV6-5 combines with J gene TRBJ2-2; TRBD1 matches at 7 bases. This CDR3 contains 14 residues. Per the germline V gene, CDR1 is MNHEY and CDR2 is SVGAGI. CDR3 amino acids: CESRQGANTGELFF. The DNA for the CDR3 is TGTGAGAGCCGACAGGGAGCGAACACCGGGGAGCTGTTTTTT.

This clone has only one observation. The genes are TRBV21-1 and TRBJ2-7; the table's D call TRBD1 went unverified against the DNA. TRBV21-1 is an annotated pseudogene. The CDR3 runs to 18 residues. The CDR3 sequence: CASSKRYRGHSLGYEQYF. In nucleotides, the CDR3 is TGTGCCAGCAGCAAAAGGTACAGGGGGCATAGTTTAGGCTACGAGCAGTACTTC.

This chain joins TRBV4-1 and TRBJ2-1; 16 nucleotides match TRBD2. The CDR3 length is 17 residues. CDR1 MGHRA and CDR2 YSYEKL come from the germline V gene. V lost 2 bases, J lost 7 bases, and 5 bases stayed unmatched. The CDR3 protein is CASSQRGLAGGQNEQFF. The CDR3 nucleotides are TGCGCCAGCAGCCAACGGGGACTAGCGGGGGGGCAGAATGAGCAGTTCTTC.

The V and J genes are TRBV4-3 and TRBJ2-7; TRBD1 is a possible D gene (6 bases). This CDR3 has 15 amino acids. The germline CDR1 and CDR2 sequences are LGHNA and YSLEER. V shed 0 bases and J shed 6 bases, with 15 bases lying between them. The CDR3 DNA reads TGCGCCAGCAGCCAAGAAACAGGGAGAACCGGCGAGCAGTACTTC. It translates to CASSQETGRTGEQYF.

This clone was observed once. The chain uses TRBV10-3 and TRBJ2-5; D perhaps matches TRBD2 (5 bases). This CDR3 comprises 11 residues. From germline, CDR1 is ENHRY and CDR2 SYGVKD. The ends were cut back, 3 bases at V and 11 bases at J, with 10 bases in the middle. CDR3 in amino acids: CAISDPGEQYF. The DNA of the CDR3 is TGTGCCATCAGTGACCCCGGGGAGCAGTACTTC.

The V call is TRBV29-1, the J call TRBJ2-6; 8 nucleotides align to TRBD2. Germline CDR1 and CDR2: SQVTM and ANQGSEA. The CDR3 has 17 residues. The DNA of the CDR3 is TGCATCGCAATATTAGCGGGGACCCTTGGGGGGGCCAACGTCCTGACTTTC. Encoded protein: CIAILAGTLGGANVLTF.

The chain combines TRBV7-2 with TRBJ2-5; D gene unclear. Germline V gene lookup returns CDR1 SGHTA and CDR2 FQGNSA. The CDR3 runs to 13 residues. V was cut by 3 bases and J by 5 bases, with 10 bases left in between. CDR3 bases: TGTGCCAGCAGCTTGCTCGGAGTGGAGACCCAGTACTTC. Translation: CASSLLGVETQYF.

This sequence joins TRBV6-5 and TRBJ2-7; the D gene is possibly TRBD1 (6 bases). Germline V lookup: CDR1 MNHEY, CDR2 SVGAGI. Trimming took off 6 bases at V and 3 bases at J, with 12 bases between the two ends. The CDR3 loop spans 13 amino acids. CDR3 nucleotides: TGTGCCAGCAGAGCAGACAGGTACTACGAGCAGTACTTC. Residues: CASRADRYYEQYF.

This clone was detected only once. The V gene is TRBV19, the J gene TRBJ1-4, with TRBD1 matching over 8 bases. V trimming: 6 bases; J trimming: 7 bases; junction bases outside the gene matches: 7. The germline gives CDR1 LNHDA, CDR2 SQIVND (reference sequence). The length of the CDR3 is 14 residues. DNA for the CDR3: TGTGCCAGTAGGACAGGGGTGCAGGCTGAAAAACTGTTTTTT. Protein product: CASRTGVQAEKLFF.

For this clone: One end of the junction fails to match germline, which may point to a read error. The chain carries TRBV6-5 and TRBJ1-6; possibly TRBD1 for D (5 bases). Germline V lookup: CDR1 MNHEY, CDR2 SVGAGI. The CDR3 runs 13 residues. The chain's CDR3 is CASSRQWDSPLHF. For the CDR3, the DNA is TGTGCCAGCAGCCGACAGTGGGATTCGCCCCTCCACTTT.

The chain carries TRBV4-2 and TRBJ2-1, with D maybe TRBD1 (7 bases). Germline assignment: CDR1 LGHNA and CDR2 YNFKEQ. The ends were cut back, 0 bases at V and 2 bases at J, with 11 bases in the middle. This CDR3 has 16 residues. CDR3 sequence (DNA): TGTGCCAGCAGCCAAGATCCAGGGGGGACCTACAATGAGCAGTTCTTC. Protein product: CASSQDPGGTYNEQFF.

The V call is TRBV2, the J call TRBJ2-5; possibly TRBD1 for D (6 bases). V lost 4 bases and J 1 base, leaving 13 bases between the germline ends. The germline V gene encodes CDR1 SNHLY and CDR2 FYNNEI. This CDR3 region has 15 residues. This CDR3 is CASSASRTVQETQYF. The CDR3, as DNA: TGTGCCAGCAGTGCGAGCAGGACAGTCCAAGAGACCCAGTACTTC. Looking up the rest from reference TRBV2 and TRBJ2-5 gives the full variable domain: EPEVTQTPSHQVTQMGQEVILRCVPISNHLYFYWYRQILGQKVEFLVSFYNNEISEKSEIFDDQFSVERPDGSNFTLKIRSTKLEDSAMYFCASSASRTVQETQYFGPGTRLLVL.

The chain uses TRBV5-1 and TRBJ2-4, with TRBD1 identical over 8 bases. Germline trimming cut 4 bases from V and 0 bases from J; bases unmatched to any gene: 9. The germline V gene has CDR1 SGHRS and CDR2 YFSETQ. CDR3 length: 17 amino acids. CDR3 in DNA: TGCGCCAGCAGCCTACGATACAGGGGGTTAGCCAAAAACATTCAGTACTTC. This codes for CASSLRYRGLAKNIQYF. The whole variable domain, remainder taken from reference TRBV5-1 and TRBJ2-4, is KAGVTQTPRYLIKTRGQQVTLSCSPISGHRSVSWYQQTPGQGLQFLFEYFSETQRNKGNFPGRFSGRQFSNSRSEMNVSTLELGDSALYLCASSLRYRGLAKNIQYFGAGTRLSVL.

The chain links TRBV6-5 to TRBJ1-5; D perhaps matches TRBD1 (5 bases). V was trimmed by 5 bases and J by 4 bases, leaving 9 bases between them. The CDR3 length is 13 residues. Germline assignment: CDR1 MNHEY and CDR2 SVGAGI. This chain's CDR3 is CASSKQANQPQHF. For the CDR3, the DNA is TGTGCCAGCAGTAAACAGGCGAATCAGCCCCAGCATTTT.

This clone has a single count. The chain carries TRBV7-2 and TRBJ2-3, with D hard to call. V was trimmed by 1 base and J by 1 base, leaving 9 bases between them. Germline V gene lookup returns CDR1 SGHTA and CDR2 FQGNSA. The CDR3 totals 15 residues. CDR3 protein: CASSLVSSGTDTQYF. DNA of the CDR3: TGTGCCAGCAGCTTAGTGTCTTCTGGCACAGATACGCAGTATTTT.

This clone was counted between two and nine times. This rearrangement joins TRBV5-4 to TRBJ2-5; 12 bases match TRBD2. Germline V gene lookup returns CDR1 SGHNT and CDR2 YYREEE (reference sequence). The CDR3 loop spans 14 amino acids. V dropped 3 bases and J dropped 6; count of bases not matched to a gene: 3. CDR3 residues: CASSSGLAGQTQYF. Here the CDR3 DNA reads TGTGCCAGCAGCTCGGGACTAGCGGGTCAGACCCAGTACTTC.

The V gene is TRBV7-3, the J gene TRBJ1-6; 8 bases are shared with TRBD1. Trimming removed 5 bases from V and 5 bases from J; junction bases left unmatched: 5. Looked up from germline, CDR1 is SGHTA and CDR2 is FQGTGA. The CDR3 loop spans 15 amino acids. CDR3: CASSTGTGDNSPLHF. CDR3 in DNA: TGTGCCAGCAGCACCGGGACAGGAGATAATTCACCCCTCCACTTT.

The chain carries TRBV11-2 and TRBJ2-2; weak D call: TRBD1 (6 bases). From germline, CDR1 is SGHAT and CDR2 FQNNGV. V lost 5 bases and J lost 3, with 19 bases in between. CDR3 length equals 17 residues. The CDR3 sequence: CASSAQGSVYYTGELFF. In DNA, the CDR3 is TGTGCCAGCAGCGCTCAGGGGTCTGTGTATTACACCGGGGAGCTGTTTTTT.

The rearrangement uses TRBV7-6 and TRBJ2-2, with TRBD2 identical over 13 bases. CDR3 length: 17 amino acids. The V gene's germline CDR1 is SGHVS and CDR2 FNYEAQ. V was clipped by 5 bases and J by 6 bases; unmatched bases: 9. CDR3 region: CASSPRLAGGRAGELFF. The CDR3, as DNA: TGTGCCAGCAGCCCCCGACTAGCGGGAGGTAGGGCCGGGGAGCTGTTTTTT. Full variable domain (remainder filled in from reference TRBV7-6 and TRBJ2-2): GAGVSQSPRYKVTKRGQDVALRCDPISGHVSLYWYRQALGQGPEFLTYFNYEAQQDKSGLPNDRFSAERPEGSISTLTIQRTEQRDSAMYRCASSPRLAGGRAGELFFGEGSRLTVL.

V usage is TRBV28 and J usage is TRBJ2-3; no reliable D call. The length of the CDR3 is 16 residues. The V gene lost 5 bases and the J gene lost 2 bases, with 17 bases spanning the gap. Germline V CDR1 and CDR2: MDHEN, SYDVKM. The CDR3 here is CASSPDLGHYTDTQYF. CDR3 in DNA: TGTGCCAGCAGTCCTGATTTGGGCCATTACACAGATACGCAGTATTTT.

CDR3 coding DNA: TGTGCCAGCAGCCTATCCAGGGTTGCCTACGAGCAGTACTTC. The encoded protein is CASSLSRVAYEQYF. V is TRBV7-3 and J is TRBJ2-7; maybe TRBD1 (5 bases). The V gene lost 5 bases and the J gene lost 2 bases, with 13 bases spanning the gap. The CDR3 is made up of 14 amino acids. Germline loops: CDR1 SGHTA, CDR2 FQGTGA. Combining the CDR3 with reference TRBV7-3 and TRBJ2-7 gives the whole variable domain GAGVSQTPSNKVTEKGKYVELRCDPISGHTALYWYRQSLGQGPEFLIYFQGTGAADDSGLPNDRFFAVRPEGSVSTLKIQRTERGDSAVYLCASSLSRVAYEQYFGPGTRLTVT.

The genes are TRBV7-3 and TRBJ2-2; 9 bases are shared with TRBD2. V lost 5 bases to trimming and J lost 2 bases; unmatched junction nucleotides: 6. The CDR3 sequence is 16 residues long. Looked up from germline, CDR1 is SGHTA and CDR2 is FQGTGA. The CDR3 protein is CASSVSGSKNTGELFF. In nucleotides, the CDR3 is TGTGCCAGCAGCGTTAGCGGGAGTAAAAACACCGGGGAGCTGTTTTTT.

V and J are TRBV7-2 and TRBJ2-2; D is perhaps TRBD1 (6 bases). Between the trimmed V and J ends, which lost 11 bases and 3 bases, there was a span of 16 bases. The V gene's germline CDR1 is SGHTA and CDR2 FQGNSA. The CDR3 has 14 residues. The CDR3 loop reads CAASQGPYTGELFF. The CDR3 DNA sequence: TGTGCCGCTTCACAGGGACCTTACACCGGGGAGCTGTTTTTT.

The genes are TRBV15 and TRBJ1-4; D is uncertain. V gave up 5 bases and J gave up 5 bases, with 15 bases separating them. This CDR3 has 15 amino acids. CDR1 LNHNV and CDR2 YYDKDF come from the germline V gene (reference sequence). CDR3: CATSEQRLLNEKLFF. The CDR3 DNA sequence: TGTGCCACCAGCGAGCAACGACTCCTGAATGAAAAACTGTTTTTT.